The clone carrying this TCR beta chain came up a few times. Produced via immunoSEQ multiplex PCR; TCRdb's table is partial and in-frame only. Of about 580,000 clones in the sample, roughly 98% were seen once. Naive CD8 cells were CD45RO-negative, positively selected for CCR7, excluding terminally differentiated effector memory CD45RA+ cells. The data originate from a study of shared clonotypes between healthy human individuals. Across the whole study: Serving as donors were two women and three men, whose ages spanned 18 to 49.

In germline, CDR1 is SEHNR, CDR2 FQNEAQ (reference sequence). The CDR3 runs 12 residues. V was clipped by 1 base and J by 2 bases, with 3 bases between them. The sample consisted of naive CD8+ T cells sorted from blood. The clonotype comes from a man aged 30 to 45 in good health. The rearrangement uses TRBV7-9 and TRBJ2-7, with D unresolved. CDR3 nucleotide sequence: TGTGCCAGCAGCTTAGACACCTACGAGCAGTACTTC. This gives the protein CASSLDTYEQYF.